This TCR beta chain appears in the sequencing data of a study of cytomegalovirus exposure and HLA in healthy donors. Overall study context: The Caucasian-associated ancestry cluster contained around four fifths of the approximately 410 genotyped donors. Study findings and constraints: Certain indistinguishable V segments, among them TRBV6-2 and TRBV6-3, were excluded. Segments of the TCR beta V type were, in most cases, productive about 87% or about 30% of the time in an earlier analysis.

PCR used 60 Vbeta primers and 13 Jbeta primers. Profiled with immunoSEQ multiplex PCR; TCRdb holds only in-frame clones, not every one. This sample has around 250,000 clones, with 81% found just once. Details on this clone: What it binds is not known.

V shed 5 bases and J shed 6 bases, with 17 bases lying between them. The length of the CDR3 is 15 residues. Germline CDR1 reads SGHAT; CDR2 reads FQNNGV. The rearrangement links TRBV11-2 to TRBJ1-5; D might be TRBD1 (5 bases). The clonotype originates from a woman aged 60 to 75 in good health and CMV-seropositive. Sequenced: PBMCs. CDR3 nucleotide sequence: TGTGCCAGCAGCCCTGATAGGGGTTGGAGTCAGCCCCAGCATTTT. It codes for CASSPDRGWSQPQHF.